These T cell receptor beta chains were read from a single sample in a study of tumor-infiltrating lymphocytes in primary liver carcinoma. TCRdb passed the multiplex PCR reads through MiXCR, listing each CDR3 protein once. Here the sample spans about 350,000 distinct CDR3 sequences, about 65% being singletons. The sequenced sample was peripheral blood. These receptors originate from a man aged 35-49 years with primary liver carcinoma and hepatitis B virus infection. CDR3s include the opening cysteine and the closing phenylalanine or tryptophan. Fields, in order: D gene, clone size, V gene, J gene, CDR3 protein, CDR3 DNA. A D gene is named only where the DNA matches it firmly. Some rows have no size entry. The others give once, few or many, or a class for an expanded clone.

NA	NA	TRBV4-1	TRBJ2-5	CASRQDMFRETQYF	TGCGCCAGCAGACAAGATATGTTTCGTGAGACCCAGTACTTC
TRBD1	NA	TRBV5-1	TRBJ2-7	CASSMVLGDRTYEQYF	TGCGCCAGCAGCATGGTCTTAGGGGACAGGACATACGAGCAGTACTTC
NA	once	TRBV11-2	TRBJ2-7	CASSFVVGGGSYEQYF	TGTGCCAGCAGCTTTGTTGTAGGGGGTGGGTCCTACGAGCAGTACTTC
NA	NA	TRBV6-1	TRBJ2-3	CASSEGWGTQYF	TGTGCCAGCAGTGAAGGTTGGGGTACGCAGTATTTT
NA	few	TRBV4-2	TRBJ2-5	CASSQGRPNQETQYF	TGTGCCAGCAGCCAAGGCCGACCTAACCAAGAGACCCAGTACTTC
TRBD2	NA	TRBV11-1	TRBJ2-3	CASKRESRTDMQYF	TGTGCCAGTAAGCGGGAGTCACGTACAGATATGCAGTATTTT
NA	many	TRBV14	TRBJ2-3	CASSQSPQLYTDTQYF	TGTGCCAGCAGCCAATCCCCTCAACTTTACACAGATACGCAGTATTTT
TRBD2	NA	TRBV5-4	TRBJ2-7	CASSQRGMEQYF	TGTGCCAGCAGCCAGCGGGGGATGGAGCAGTACTTC
NA	few	TRBV28	TRBJ1-5	CASSFGSQPQHF	TGTGCCAGCAGTTTTGGGAGTCAGCCCCAGCATTTT
NA	NA	TRBV5-4	TRBJ2-6	CASRSGGVRASGANVLTF	TGTGCCAGCAGATCGGGGGGCGTACGCGCCTCTGGGGCCAACGTCCTGACTTTC
TRBD1	NA	TRBV28	TRBJ2-7	CASSYGTGIYEQYF	TGTGCCAGCAGTTACGGGACAGGTATATACGAGCAGTACTTC
NA	NA	TRBV11-1	TRBJ1-1	CASTATGVGNTEALF	TGTGCCAGCACTGCGACGGGTGTGGGCAACACTGAAGCTTTGTTT
NA	many	TRBV5-4	TRBJ2-1	CASSRGRGEQFF	TGTGCCAGCAGTCGTGGCCGGGGTGAGCAGTTCTTC
NA	NA	TRBV12-3/TRBV12-4	TRBJ2-7	CASSFISQDYEQYF	TGTGCCAGCAGTTTTATCTCACAGGACTACGAGCAGTACTTC
NA	NA	TRBV5-4	TRBJ2-2	CASSLSGFNGELFF	TGTGCCAGCAGCTTGTCCGGGTTTAACGGGGAGCTGTTTTTT
NA	NA	TRBV11-2	TRBJ1-3	CASSLVTLPNSGNTIFF	TGTGCCAGCAGCTTAGTTACGCTGCCCAACTCTGGAAACACCATATTTTTT
NA	few	TRBV29-1	TRBJ1-1	CSVSAGWGMNTEAFF	TGCAGCGTTTCCGCAGGGTGGGGCATGAACACTGAAGCTTTCTTT
NA	NA	TRBV30	TRBJ1-1	CAWRSVTNTEAFF	TGTGCCTGGAGATCCGTGACGAACACTGAAGCTTTCTTT
NA	NA	TRBV11-2	TRBJ2-7	CVSSLGQSNGSYEQYF	TGTGTCAGCAGCTTAGGGCAAAGTAACGGGAGTTACGAGCAGTACTTC
NA	NA	TRBV19	TRBJ2-1	CASSIGVRSDEQFF	TGTGCCAGTAGTATCGGCGTGAGATCAGATGAGCAGTTCTTC
NA	NA	TRBV6-5	TRBJ2-2	CAISYFRVGELFF	TGTGCCATCAGTTACTTCCGTGTCGGGGAGCTATTTTTT
TRBD1	many	TRBV5-5	TRBJ1-6	CASSLRPDRGESPLHF	TGTGCCAGCAGCTTGAGACCTGACAGGGGGGAGTCACCCCTCCACTTT
TRBD2	NA	TRBV29-1	TRBJ2-3	CNVEGLAGWFTDTQYF	TGCAACGTTGAGGGACTAGCGGGATGGTTCACAGATACGCAGTATTTT
TRBD1	few	TRBV4-1	TRBJ2-7	CASSPGTGDSYEQYF	TGCGCCAGCAGCCCTGGAACAGGGGACTCCTACGAGCAGTACTTC
TRBD2	NA	TRBV11-2	TRBJ2-1	CAASSRTSGRTDEQFF	TGTGCCGCTTCCTCCAGGACTAGCGGGAGGACAGATGAGCAGTTCTTC
NA	NA	TRBV5-6	TRBJ1-5	CASSLGGSNSNQSQHF	TGTGCCAGCAGCCTGGGAGGCAGCAATAGCAATCAGTCCCAGCATTTT
NA	NA	TRBV28	TRBJ2-3	CAGGSGTDTQYF	TGTGCCGGGGGGTCCGGCACAGATACGCAGTATTTT
TRBD2	NA	TRBV11-2	TRBJ2-1	CASSLDRIGGSDSFNEQFF	TGTGCCAGCAGCTTAGATCGGATTGGCGGGAGTGATTCCTTCAATGAGCAGTTCTTC
TRBD1	few	TRBV7-9	TRBJ2-1	CASSFDRGAYNEQFF	TGTGCCAGCAGCTTCGACAGGGGGGCCTACAATGAGCAGTTCTTC
NA	NA	TRBV7-9	TRBJ2-7	CASSSTQGRFYEQYF	TGTGCCAGCAGCTCCACCCAAGGACGATTCTACGAGCAGTACTTC
NA	NA	TRBV11-1	TRBJ1-1	CAGSLGLSTEAFF	TGTGCCGGCAGCTTAGGCCTGAGCACTGAAGCTTTCTTT
NA	many	TRBV10-2	TRBJ1-5	CASSYGPYNQPQHF	TGCGCCAGCAGTTACGGACCTTACAATCAGCCCCAGCATTTT
TRBD1	NA	TRBV10-2	TRBJ2-2	CASRGTGANTGKLFF	TGCGCCAGCAGGGGGACAGGGGCGAACACCGGGAAGCTGTTTTTT
NA	many	TRBV12-3/TRBV12-4	TRBJ2-7	CASSPDYSSYEQYF	TGTGCCAGCAGTCCGGACTATAGTAGTTACGAGCAGTACTTC
TRBD2	NA	TRBV29-1	TRBJ2-5	CSAAAGGSSQTQYF	TGCAGCGCTGCAGCCGGCGGGAGTTCCCAAACCCAGTACTTC
TRBD2	NA	TRBV11-2	TRBJ2-1	CANSLPGLVALEQFF	TGTGCCAACAGCCTTCCGGGACTAGTGGCGCTGGAACAGTTCTTC
TRBD1	NA	TRBV12-3/TRBV12-4	TRBJ1-1	CASNRGTGGFRDTEAFF	TGTGCCAGCAATAGGGGGACAGGGGGCTTTCGGGACACTGAAGCTTTCTTT
TRBD2	many	TRBV6-6	TRBJ2-2	CASTDRSGRASGELFF	TGTGCCAGCACCGATCGGAGCGGGAGAGCGAGCGGGGAGCTGTTTTTT
NA	many	TRBV5-6	TRBJ2-3	CASSLEWSRTDTQYF	TGTGCCAGCAGCTTGGAGTGGAGCCGGACAGATACGCAGTATTTT
NA	NA	TRBV11-2	TRBJ2-7	CASRFTKGYEQYF	TGTGCCAGCAGATTCACGAAGGGGTACGAGCAGTACTTC